What follows is one T cell receptor (beta chain) and its context. Which antigen it targets is not known. One base away there is no much larger clone; base qualities are not given. Based on the germline V gene (reference sequence), the CDR1 and CDR2 sequences are SEHNR and FQNEAQ. Counted from cysteine to phenylalanine, this CDR3 has 16 amino acids. The sequence is cut down to CDR3 DNA, 48 bases in frame from base 1. V is clipped by 2 bases and J by 4 bases, and the sequence between their germline boundaries is 15 bases long. The data belong to a study of shared clonotypes between healthy human individuals (dated by TCRdb to about 2020). Background for the entire study: A couple of women and three men aged 18 to 49 years were included in the cohort. Blood TCR repertoires of roughly five healthy adults were deeply sequenced to estimate repertoire size and the extent of clonotype sharing between individuals. Each donor's leukapheresis produced roughly between roughly 0.9 and 9 billion PBMCs. For each donor, three plates each were used for CD4 naive and CD4 memory, two plates were used for CD8 naive, and one plate was used for CD8 memory. Different laboratories and diverse techniques were used to prepare libraries and sequence TCR repertoires, to increase sequencing depth and limit assay-specific biases.

Overall study outcomes, separate from this receptor: Compared with non-shared clonotypes, clonotypes shared by all four sorted-subset donors had higher generation probabilities. Pairwise subsampling led to the expectation that sequencing depth would affect the degree of clonotype sharing among donors. Larger estimated clonotype richness was generally found for naive subsets than for memory subsets. When a handful of donors were compared, the shared fraction of clonotypes was about 5.2% for naive CD4, around 3.6% for naive CD8, roughly 2.5% for memory CD4, and 0.4% for memory CD8. Sampling was limited to blood, and TCR repertoires in tissue likely differ from TCR repertoires in blood. Rarefaction of sorted-subset datasets indicated incomplete sequencing despite the large sequencing depth. The small number of donors limited the genetic and exposure-history diversity represented.

Donors were healthy HIV-negative adults with no recently reported acute infections or vaccinations. Every donor was a Caucasian adult residing in Nashville, Tennessee, USA. CD4+ T cells were enriched by magnetic negative selection; naive cells were then positively selected on CD45RA, and the negative fraction formed the memory subset. Blood was obtained by leukapheresis, after which PBMCs were separated by Ficoll-Histopaque density gradient centrifugation and cryopreserved in liquid nitrogen vapor phase. Analytical flow cytometry was used to check the purity and quantity of every magnetically sorted T cell population. Genomic DNA was isolated from each sorted fraction and quantified by UV absorbance on a Nanodrop 2000c. TCR CDR3 regions were amplified from genomic DNA by multiplex PCR using the deep immunoSEQ assay. Extracted genomic DNA from each cell subset was spread evenly across all wells of several immunoSEQ 96-well plates, with each plate serving as a replicate. For sorted subsets, roughly 200 ng of genomic DNA, equivalent to 25,000 to 35,000 T cell genomes, went into each replicate PCR. Purified libraries were measured with a Qubit 3.0 fluorometer, size-checked on a Bioanalyzer 2100, and measured again with the KAPA Library Quantification kit. A separate single-read 150-cycle Illumina NextSeq 550 flow cell was used to sequence each immunoSEQ 96-well plate. From the authors' description of their analysis: Because the immunoSEQ output held only junctional sequences and lacked quality scores, the filtering could not match the filtering applied to full-length reads. To assign V/J genes and CDR3, sequences were annotated against IMGT germline references using PyIR, a Python wrapper for IgBLAST v1.9. Any read was removed if the V/J assignment was weak (E-value above 1e-6), the CDR3 was missing, or the read contained stop codons, out-of-frame junctions, or ambiguous translated residues. V3J clonotypes were defined as sequences sharing the same inferred V gene, J gene, and CDR3 amino acid sequence. Percentage overlap between repertoires was calculated by dividing the number of shared unique clonotypes by the size of the smaller repertoire. RTK rarefaction, the Chao1 estimator, and Recon v2.1 estimates of unobserved clonotypes were used to assess repertoire richness. Generation probabilities for all TCRbeta clonotypes obtained by the gDNA method from a handful of donors were computed using OLGA. As stored in TCRdb, this immuneACCESS dataset retains in-frame rearrangements with V and J assigned. A fraction of the clones does not appear; measured against another copy, unresolved V genes explain less than half of the discrepancy, and the remainder lacks a known reason. V and J calls and clone size follow that table, whereas D and trimming were derived from the DNA. The sample data list around 2.5 million clones, and 90% to 95% of these were observed just once. Of the sample, around 0.4% falls within the top ten clones.

Recombination connected TRBV7-9 to TRBJ2-1; the D gene is perhaps TRBD2, from 5 matching bases. Sequences were obtained from naive CD4+ T cells from PBMCs. The sample's cell subset or site, from its label and the paper: CD45RA+ positively selected. This clonotype originated in a young man in good health. Some clones in this sample may be carry-over from other donors' samples. The CDR3 reads as follows: CASSLYFTRPYNEQFF. In nucleotide form, the sequence is TGTGCCAGCAGCTTATACTTTACTAGGCCTTACAATGAGCAGTTCTTC.